This TCR beta chain was found in a study of persistence of HIV-infected CD4 T cells. Study-wide context: Antigen stimulation activated a lower proportion of cells, more of them memory, than anti-CD3/anti-CD28 stimulation.

Germline CDR1 SQVTM, CDR2 ANQGSEA. This CDR3 is 14 amino acids long. The V gene lost 1 base and the J gene lost 1 base, with 10 bases spanning the gap. Cells were stimulated nonspecifically with anti-CD3/anti-CD28 magnetic beads. Sorting of responding CD4+ T cells relied on upregulated CD40 ligand together with CD69. Donors had undetectable plasma HIV-1 RNA, under 50 copies/mL, for 4+ years. For around 20 hours, CD8-depleted PBMCs received anti-CD28/CD49d costimulation, a CD40-blocking antibody and enfuvirtide. Note on this clone: What it binds is not known.

Study conclusions and caveats: Antigen-responding cells were enriched for degenerate expanded CDR3beta sequences.

This was the immunoSEQ version 4 assay in survey mode. TCRdb keeps only in-frame clones here, not all; method: immunoSEQ multiplex PCR. The sample consists of some 49,000 clones, approximately 90% of them appearing once. Sequenced here: CD4+ T cells sorted from PBMCs after roughly 20-hour stimulation, sampled from a patient who received antiretroviral therapy. J is TRBJ2-5 and V is TRBV29-1; TRBD2 is a possible D gene (5 bases). The receptor's source is an adult woman with HIV who was CMV-seropositive. CDR3 sequence: CSVEVGVLQETQYF. For the CDR3, the DNA is TGCAGCGTTGAAGTCGGGGTCCTCCAAGAGACCCAGTACTTC. The whole variable domain, remainder taken from reference TRBV29-1 and TRBJ2-5, is SAVISQKPSRDICQRGTSLTIQCQVDSQVTMMFWYRQQPGQSLTLIATANQGSEATYESGFVIDKFPISRPNLTFSTLTVSNMSPEDSSIYLCSVEVGVLQETQYFGPGTRLLVL.